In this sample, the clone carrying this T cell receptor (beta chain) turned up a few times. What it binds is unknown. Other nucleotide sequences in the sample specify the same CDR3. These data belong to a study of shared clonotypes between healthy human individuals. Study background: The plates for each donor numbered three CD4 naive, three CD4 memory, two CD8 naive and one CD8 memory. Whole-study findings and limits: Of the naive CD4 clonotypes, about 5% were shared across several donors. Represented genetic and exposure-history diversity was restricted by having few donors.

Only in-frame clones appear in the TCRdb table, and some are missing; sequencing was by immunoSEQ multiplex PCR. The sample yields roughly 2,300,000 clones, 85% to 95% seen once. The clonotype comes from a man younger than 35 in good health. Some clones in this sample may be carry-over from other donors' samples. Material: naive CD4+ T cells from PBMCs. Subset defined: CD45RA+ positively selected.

The CDR3 sequence: CASSVGPGHNQPQHF. The DNA for the CDR3 is TGTGCCAGCAGCGTAGGGCCAGGGCACAATCAGCCCCAGCATTTT. V and J are TRBV9 and TRBJ1-5, with D tentatively TRBD1 (5 bases). Germline-derived CDR1 and CDR2 are SGDLS and YYNGEE. The CDR3 runs 15 residues. Trimming removed 0 bases at V and 3 bases at J, with 10 bases between.